The present T cell receptor beta chain was sequenced within a study of CD8 T cell repertoires and HIV-1 epitope variants. Study as a whole: Controls were a CMV, EBV and flu peptide pool, Ebola AY9 negative control, and no-peptide well.

General study results and limits: This assay reports beta chains of antigen-expanded cells, not T cell function. The TAALDMSHF plasma variant had no responses, unlike KF9 (roughly 5 clonotypes) and HW9 (one).

Concerning this clone: Its antigen remains unidentified.

Sequencing of TCR beta CDR3 used immunoSEQ survey depth. The method was immunoSEQ multiplex PCR; TCRdb's version includes in-frame clones alone and lacks a portion of them. The data show approximately 5,900 clones, around 69% seen once. The sequence derives from a male donor with HIV. The sequencing input was cultured CD8+ T cells derived from PBMCs.

CDR3 sequence (DNA): TGTGCCAGTAGTATACGGAGCGAGACCTACAATGAGCAGTTCTTC. This gives the protein CASSIRSETYNEQFF. The V gene is TRBV19, the J gene TRBJ2-1, with D unresolved. The CDR3 length is 15 residues. Per the germline V gene, CDR1 is LNHDA and CDR2 is SQIVND (reference sequence). With 2 bases removed from V and 2 bases from J, the gap between germline ends came to 10 bases.